The 4 T cell receptor beta chains presented below share a single source sample, sequenced in a study of cytomegalovirus exposure and HLA in healthy donors. The study ran its PCR with 60 Vbeta and 13 Jbeta primers. Using immunoSEQ multiplex PCR, the repertoire was profiled, and TCRdb retains in-frame clones only, with some absent. The data contain about 120,000 clones, 72% of them singletons. The sample comprised PBMCs. The receptors shown here come from a man younger than 40 in good health and CMV-seronegative.

A single count supports this clone. The chain carries TRBV2 and TRBJ1-2; D gene uncertain. CDR3 size: 13 residues. CDR1 is SNHLY and CDR2 is FYNNEI in the germline V gene. V was shortened by 3 bases and J by 4 bases, with 9 bases between the two germline ends. CDR3 nucleotides: TGTGCCAGCAGTGACTCCTTTAGCTATGGCTACACCTTC. Translation: CASSDSFSYGYTF.

This clone was seen a single time. The CDR3 DNA sequence: TGCAGCGTACAGGGAAGGATTGTGGAGACCCAGTACTTC. Residues: CSVQGRIVETQYF. The V and J genes are TRBV29-1 and TRBJ2-5, with D possibly matching TRBD1 (6 bases). Germline V gene sequence: CDR1 SQVTM, CDR2 ANQGSEA. CDR3 length: 13 amino acids. The V gene lost 6 bases and the J gene lost 5 bases, with 16 bases spanning the gap.

This clone is a singleton in its sample. The chain carries TRBV21-1 and TRBJ2-7; the table's D gene call, TRBD1, was not cross checked with the DNA. TRBV21-1 represents a pseudogene. There are 20 residues in the CDR3. CDR3 coding DNA: TGTGCCAGCAGCCTAACGTTGCGCGGGACAGAAGAAAACCGAACCTACGAGCAGTACTTC. Translation gives CASSLTLRGTEENRTYEQYF.

The chain carries TRBV11-3 and TRBJ2-5; D call uncertain. This CDR3 region has 13 residues. V gave up 1 base and J gave up 6 bases, with 9 bases separating them. Germline V gene lookup returns CDR1 SGHNT and CDR2 YENEEA. DNA of the CDR3: TGTGCCAGCAGCTTAGCAGCGCGGAAGACCCAGTACTTC. Amino acid sequence: CASSLAARKTQYF.